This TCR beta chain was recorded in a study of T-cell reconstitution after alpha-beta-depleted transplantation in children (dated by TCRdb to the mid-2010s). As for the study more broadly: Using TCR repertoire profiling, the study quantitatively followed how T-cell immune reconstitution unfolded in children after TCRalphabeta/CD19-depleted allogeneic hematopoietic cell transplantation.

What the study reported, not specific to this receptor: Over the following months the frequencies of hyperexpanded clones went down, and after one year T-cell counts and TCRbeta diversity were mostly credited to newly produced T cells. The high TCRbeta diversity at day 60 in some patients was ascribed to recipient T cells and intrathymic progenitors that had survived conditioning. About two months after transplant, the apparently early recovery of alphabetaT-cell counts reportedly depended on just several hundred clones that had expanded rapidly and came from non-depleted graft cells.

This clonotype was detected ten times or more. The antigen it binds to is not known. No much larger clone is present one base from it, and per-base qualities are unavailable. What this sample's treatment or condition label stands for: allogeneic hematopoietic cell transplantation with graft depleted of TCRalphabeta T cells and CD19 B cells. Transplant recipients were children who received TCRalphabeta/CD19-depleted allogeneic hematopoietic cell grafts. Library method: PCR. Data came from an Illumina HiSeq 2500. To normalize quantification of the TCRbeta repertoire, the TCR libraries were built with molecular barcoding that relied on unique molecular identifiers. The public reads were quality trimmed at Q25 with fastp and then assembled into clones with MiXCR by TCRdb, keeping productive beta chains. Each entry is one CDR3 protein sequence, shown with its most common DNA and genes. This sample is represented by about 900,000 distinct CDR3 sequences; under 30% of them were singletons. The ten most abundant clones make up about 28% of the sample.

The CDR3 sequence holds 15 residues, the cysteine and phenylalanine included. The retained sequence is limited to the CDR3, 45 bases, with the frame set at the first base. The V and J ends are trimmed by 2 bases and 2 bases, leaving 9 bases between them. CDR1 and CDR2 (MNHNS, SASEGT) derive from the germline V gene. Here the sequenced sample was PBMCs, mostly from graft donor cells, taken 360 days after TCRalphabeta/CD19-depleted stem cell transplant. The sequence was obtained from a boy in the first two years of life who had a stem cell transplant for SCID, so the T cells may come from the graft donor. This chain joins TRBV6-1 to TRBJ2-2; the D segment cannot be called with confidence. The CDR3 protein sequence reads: CASSEWPFNTGELFF. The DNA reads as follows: TGTGCCAGCAGTGAATGGCCATTTAACACCGGGGAGCTGTTTTTT.